This entry is about one T cell receptor beta chain. What it binds is not known. The graft tissue was processed, and this released both intraepithelial and lamina propria lymphocytes. Libraries were prepared by immunoSEQ multiplex PCR; TCRdb keeps only in-frame clonotypes and omits some of them. The sample lists roughly 5,000 clones; about three quarters were seen once. This record comes from a study of graft-versus-host responses after intestinal transplantation. Study details: Isolated intestinal, liver-intestinal, or multivisceral transplants had been given to the recipients. Every transplant recipient was induced with anti-thymocyte globulin, then maintained on tacrolimus and steroids for around 3 years.

General observations from the study: Elevated graft-versus-host to host-versus-graft clonal ratios in allografts were recorded for patients with graft-donor T cell macrochimerism. Some GvH clones appeared in ileal mucosa or blood before recipient bone marrow.

This sample comprised ileum tissue, obtained just over 230 days after intestinal transplant. This clonotype originated in a human patient who received an intestinal transplant, so some T cells may come from the graft donor.

The CDR3 DNA is TGTGCCAGCAGTTGGACTACAGGGAGGGATCAGCCCCAGCATTTT. Its translation is CASSWTTGRDQPQHF. The rearrangement links TRBV28 to TRBJ1-5, with D maybe TRBD1 (6 bases). Germline lookup yields CDR1 MDHEN and CDR2 SYDVKM. This CDR3 comprises 15 residues. Between the trimmed V and J ends, which lost 4 bases and 5 bases, there was a span of 15 bases.